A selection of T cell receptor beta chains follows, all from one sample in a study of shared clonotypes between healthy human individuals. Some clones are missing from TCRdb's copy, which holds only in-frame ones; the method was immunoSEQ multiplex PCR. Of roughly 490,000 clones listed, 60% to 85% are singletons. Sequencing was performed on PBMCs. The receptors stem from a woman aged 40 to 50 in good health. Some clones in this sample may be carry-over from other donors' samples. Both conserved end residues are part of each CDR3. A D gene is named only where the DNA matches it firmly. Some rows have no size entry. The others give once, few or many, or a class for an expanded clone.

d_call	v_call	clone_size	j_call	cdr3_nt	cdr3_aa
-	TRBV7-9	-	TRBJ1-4	TGTGCCAGCAGCTTAGTCATGGGGTCAGGGACGGGCCAGGATGAAAAACTGTTTTTT	CASSLVMGSGTGQDEKLFF
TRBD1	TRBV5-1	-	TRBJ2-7	TGCGCCAGCAGCTTGGGACAGGGCCCCTACGAGCAGTACTTC	CASSLGQGPYEQYF
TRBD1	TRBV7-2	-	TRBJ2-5	TGTGCCAGCAGCATAACAGGGGGTCGGGAGACCCAGTACTTC	CASSITGGRETQYF
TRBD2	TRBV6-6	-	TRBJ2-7	TGTGCCAGCGCCGGGGGACTAGCGGGATTCGAGCAGTACTTC	CASAGGLAGFEQYF
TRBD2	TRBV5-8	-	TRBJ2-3	TGTGCCAGCAGCTTCCCGGGACTAGCGGGAGCGGATACGCAGTATTTT	CASSFPGLAGADTQYF
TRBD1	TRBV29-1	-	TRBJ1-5	TGCAGTGTCCAGATAGGGGGCGATCAGCCCCAGCATTTT	CSVQIGGDQPQHF
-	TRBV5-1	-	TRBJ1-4	TGCGCCAGCAGAACCGAATTAGGGGGTAATGAAAAACTGTTTTTT	CASRTELGGNEKLFF
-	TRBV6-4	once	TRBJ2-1	TGTGCCAGCAGTGAGTATAAAGGGGCTGAGCAGTTCTTC	CASSEYKGAEQFF
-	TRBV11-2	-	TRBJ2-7	TGTGCCAGCAGCTCCGGGGACTACGAGCAGTACTTC	CASSSGDYEQYF
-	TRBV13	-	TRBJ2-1	TGTGCCAGCAGTCTAGCCTACAATGAGCAGTTCTTC	CASSLAYNEQFF
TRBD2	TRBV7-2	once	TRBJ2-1	TGTGCCAGCAGGGCTAGCGGAACCTACAATGAGCAGTTCTTC	CASRASGTYNEQFF
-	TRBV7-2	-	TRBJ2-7	TGTGCCAGCAGCCCCCAGGTCAGCCCGTCCTACGAGCAGTACTTC	CASSPQVSPSYEQYF
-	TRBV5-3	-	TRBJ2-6	TGTGCCAGCAGCTTACGGAGCTCTGGGGCCAACGTCCTGACTTTC	CASSLRSSGANVLTF
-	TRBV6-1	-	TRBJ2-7	TGTGCCAGCAGTGAGACCTATTACGAGCAGTACTTC	CASSETYYEQYF
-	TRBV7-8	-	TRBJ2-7	TGTGCCAGCAGCTTGAGGCAGGGGATGTACGAGCAGTACTTC	CASSLRQGMYEQYF
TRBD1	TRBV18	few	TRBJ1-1	TGTGCCAGCTCACCACCACAGGGGGGAAAGAACACTGAAGCTTTCTTT	CASSPPQGGKNTEAFF
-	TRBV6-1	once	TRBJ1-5	TGTGCCAGCAGTGACGCCCGAATCGGGGGGTATAGCAATCAGCCCCAGCATTTT	CASSDARIGGYSNQPQHF
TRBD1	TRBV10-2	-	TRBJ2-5	TGCGCCAGCAGTGAGTCGAGAGGGGGCGGGGAGACCCAGTACTTC	CASSESRGGGETQYF
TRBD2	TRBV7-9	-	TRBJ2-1	TGTGCCAGTGGACTAGCCTACAATGAGCAGTTCTTC	CASGLAYNEQFF
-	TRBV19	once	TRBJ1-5	TGTGCCAGTAGCCGGGGTCAGAATCAGCCCCAGCATTTT	CASSRGQNQPQHF
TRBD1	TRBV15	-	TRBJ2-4	TGTGCCACCAGGGACAGGGATCTAGCCAAAAACATTCAGTACTTC	CATRDRDLAKNIQYF
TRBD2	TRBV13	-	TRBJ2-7	TGTGCCAGCAGCCCTCGGGGGGGAATTTACGAGCAGTACTTC	CASSPRGGIYEQYF
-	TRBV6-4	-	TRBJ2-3	TGTGCCAGCAGTGACGGGGCGGGAAGCGCAGATACGCAGTATTTT	CASSDGAGSADTQYF
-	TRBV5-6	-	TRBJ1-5	TGTGCCAGCAGCTTGACTAACAGCGGCAATCAGCCCCAGCATTTT	CASSLTNSGNQPQHF
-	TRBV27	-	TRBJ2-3	TGTGCCAGCAGCCGGGCAGATACGCAGTATTTT	CASSRADTQYF
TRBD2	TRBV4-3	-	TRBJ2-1	TGCGCCAGCAGCCAAGTCTGGACTAGCGGGAGAAATGAGCAGTTCTTC	CASSQVWTSGRNEQFF
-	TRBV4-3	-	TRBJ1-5	TGCGCCAGCAGCCACCGGAAGGCGGGGGCTGAAGGTACAGATACGCAGCATTTT	CASSHRKAGAEGTDTQHF